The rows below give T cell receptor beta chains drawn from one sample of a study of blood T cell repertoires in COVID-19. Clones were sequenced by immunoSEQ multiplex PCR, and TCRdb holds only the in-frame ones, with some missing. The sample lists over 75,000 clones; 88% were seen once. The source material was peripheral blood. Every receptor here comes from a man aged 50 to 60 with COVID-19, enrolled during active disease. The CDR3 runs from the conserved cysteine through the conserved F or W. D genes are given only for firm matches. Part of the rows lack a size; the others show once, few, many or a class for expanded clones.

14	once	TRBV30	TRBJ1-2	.	CAWGRRNPNYGYTF
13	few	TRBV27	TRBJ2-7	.	CAGEGHPSYEQYF
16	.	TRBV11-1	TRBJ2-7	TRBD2	CASSPRSGGALHEQYF
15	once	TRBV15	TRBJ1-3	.	CATSRPGGSGNTIYF
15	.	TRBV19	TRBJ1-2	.	CASSLPGLSNYGYTF
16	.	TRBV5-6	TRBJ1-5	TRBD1	CASSSRGVSLREPQHF
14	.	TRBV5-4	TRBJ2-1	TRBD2	CASSPGTSPNEQFF
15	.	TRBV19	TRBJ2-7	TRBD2	CASSGRTSGGYEQYF
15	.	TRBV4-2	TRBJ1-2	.	CASSQEMAGVYGYTF
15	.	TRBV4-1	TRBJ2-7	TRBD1	CASSQNPGQTYEQYF
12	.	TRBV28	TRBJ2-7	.	CASSAGFYEQYF
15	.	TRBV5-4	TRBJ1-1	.	CASSFHGAWYTEAFF
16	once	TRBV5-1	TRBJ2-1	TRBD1	CASSSRTGSVGNEQFF
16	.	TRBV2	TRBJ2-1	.	CASSDGQLGLYNEQFF
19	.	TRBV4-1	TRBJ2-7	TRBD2	CASSQDRTTVRDYRYEQYF
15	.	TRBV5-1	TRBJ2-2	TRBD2	CASSPMTSGAGELFF
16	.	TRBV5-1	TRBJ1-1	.	CASSSSVAGMSREAFF
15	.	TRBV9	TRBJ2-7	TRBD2	CASSVSGEIIYEQYF
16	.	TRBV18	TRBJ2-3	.	CASSPKGLTSTDTQYF
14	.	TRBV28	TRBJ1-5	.	CASSRVGGNQPQHF
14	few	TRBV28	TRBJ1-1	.	CASSLNRKNTEAFF
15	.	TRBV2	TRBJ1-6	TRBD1	CATNRQGAGNSPLHF
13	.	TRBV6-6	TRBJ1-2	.	CASSYQIPYGYTF
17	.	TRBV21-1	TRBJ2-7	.	CASSEGFGTGNFYEQYF
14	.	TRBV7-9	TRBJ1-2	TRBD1	CASSRDRDSYGYTF
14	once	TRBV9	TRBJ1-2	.	CASSVDGAGYGYTF
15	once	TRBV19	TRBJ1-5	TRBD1	CASSIPRGLGQPQHF
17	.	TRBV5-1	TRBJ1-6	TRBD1	CASSTRRDSSYNSPLHF
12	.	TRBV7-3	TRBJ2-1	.	CASSLEAGEQFF
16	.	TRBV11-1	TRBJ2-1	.	CASSSTAGWAYNEQFF
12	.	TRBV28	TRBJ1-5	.	CASSRSNQPQHF
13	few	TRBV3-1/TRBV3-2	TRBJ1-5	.	CASSGQGDQPQHF
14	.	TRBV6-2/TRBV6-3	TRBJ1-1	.	CASSLQGTNTEAFF
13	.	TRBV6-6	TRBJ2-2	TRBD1	CASNDRVAGELFF
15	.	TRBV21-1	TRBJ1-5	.	CASSKGQGLNQPQHF
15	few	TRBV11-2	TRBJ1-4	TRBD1	CASSRRTGGFEKLFF
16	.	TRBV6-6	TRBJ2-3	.	CAAGSGMGWGTDTQYF